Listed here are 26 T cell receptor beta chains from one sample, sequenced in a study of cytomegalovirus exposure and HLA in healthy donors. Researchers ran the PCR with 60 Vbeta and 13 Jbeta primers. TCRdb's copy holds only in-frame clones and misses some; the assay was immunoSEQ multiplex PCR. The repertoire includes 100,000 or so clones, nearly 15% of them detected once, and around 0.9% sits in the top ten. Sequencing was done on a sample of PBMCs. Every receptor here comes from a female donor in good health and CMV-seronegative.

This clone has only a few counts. The CDR3 spells CAWSVADNQPQHF. The CDR3 DNA reads TGTGCCTGGAGTGTAGCCGACAATCAGCCCCAGCATTTT. The V call is TRBV30, the J call TRBJ1-5, with unresolved D. Germline CDR1 GTSNPN, CDR2 SVGIG (reference sequence). The CDR3 has 13 residues. V gave up 0 bases and J gave up 3 bases, with 6 bases separating them.

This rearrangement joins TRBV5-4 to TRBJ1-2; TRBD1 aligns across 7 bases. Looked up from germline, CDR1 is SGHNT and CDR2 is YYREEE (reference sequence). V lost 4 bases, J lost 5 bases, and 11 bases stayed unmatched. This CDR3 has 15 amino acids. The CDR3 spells CASSPGTVREYGYTF. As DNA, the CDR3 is TGTGCCAGCAGCCCTGGGACAGTTCGGGAGTATGGCTACACCTTC.

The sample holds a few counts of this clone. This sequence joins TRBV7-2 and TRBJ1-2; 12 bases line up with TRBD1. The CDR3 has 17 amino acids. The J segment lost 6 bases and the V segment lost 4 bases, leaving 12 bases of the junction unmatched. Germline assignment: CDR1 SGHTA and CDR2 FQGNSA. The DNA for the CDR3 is TGTGCCAGCAGCTCGAAAGGGGGGGGACAGGGGGCTAATGGCTACACCTTC. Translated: CASSSKGGGQGANGYTF. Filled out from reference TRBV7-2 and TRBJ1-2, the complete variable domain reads GAGVSQSPSNKVTEKGKDVELRCDPISGHTALYWYRQSLGQGLEFLIYFQGNSAPDKSGLPSDRFSAERTGGSVSTLTIQRTQQEDSAVYLCASSSKGGGQGANGYTFGSGTRLTVV.

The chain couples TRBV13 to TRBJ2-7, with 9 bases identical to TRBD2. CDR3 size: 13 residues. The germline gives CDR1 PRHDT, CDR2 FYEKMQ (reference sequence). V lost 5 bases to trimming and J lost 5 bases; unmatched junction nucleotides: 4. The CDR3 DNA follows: TGTGCCAGCAGCGTGGGACTAGCCCACGAGCAGTACTTC. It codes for CASSVGLAHEQYF.

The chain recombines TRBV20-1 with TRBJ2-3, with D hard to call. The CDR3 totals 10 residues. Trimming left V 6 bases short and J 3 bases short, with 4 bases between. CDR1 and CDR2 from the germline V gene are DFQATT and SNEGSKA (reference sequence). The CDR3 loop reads CSARTDTQYF. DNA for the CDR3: TGCAGTGCCCGGACAGATACGCAGTATTTT.

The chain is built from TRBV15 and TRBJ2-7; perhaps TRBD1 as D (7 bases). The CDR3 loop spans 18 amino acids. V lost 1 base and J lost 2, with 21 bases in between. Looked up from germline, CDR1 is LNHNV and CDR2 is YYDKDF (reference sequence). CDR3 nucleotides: TGTGCCACCAGCAGAGTCACAAGAGGGGGGCAGGGGGCCTACGAGCAGTACTTC. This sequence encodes CATSRVTRGGQGAYEQYF. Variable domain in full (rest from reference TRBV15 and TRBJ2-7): DAMVIQNPRYQVTQFGKPVTLSCSQTLNHNVMYWYQQKSSQAPKLLFHYYDKDFNNEADTPDNFQSRRPNTSFCFLDIRSPGLGDTAMYLCATSRVTRGGQGAYEQYFGPGTRLTVT.

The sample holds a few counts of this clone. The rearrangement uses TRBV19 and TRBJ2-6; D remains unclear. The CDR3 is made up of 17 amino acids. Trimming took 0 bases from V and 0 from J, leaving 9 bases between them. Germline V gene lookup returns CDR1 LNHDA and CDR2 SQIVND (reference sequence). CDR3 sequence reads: CASSIERAFSGANVLTF. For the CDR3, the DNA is TGTGCCAGTAGTATAGAAAGAGCGTTCTCTGGGGCCAACGTCCTGACTTTC.

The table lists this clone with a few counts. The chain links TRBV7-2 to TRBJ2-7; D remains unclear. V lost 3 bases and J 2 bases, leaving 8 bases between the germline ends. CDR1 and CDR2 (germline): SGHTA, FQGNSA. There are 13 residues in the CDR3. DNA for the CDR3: TGTGCCAGCAGCTTCCAGGAACCCTACGAGCAGTACTTC. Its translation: CASSFQEPYEQYF.

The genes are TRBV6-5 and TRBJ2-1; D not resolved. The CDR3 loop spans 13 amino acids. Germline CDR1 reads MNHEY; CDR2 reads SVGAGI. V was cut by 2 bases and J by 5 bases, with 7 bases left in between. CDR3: CASSYQRHNEQFF. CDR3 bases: TGTGCCAGCAGTTACCAGAGGCACAATGAGCAGTTCTTC.

The CDR3 DNA reads as TGCGCCAGCAGCCCCCGACAGGGGACCTACAATGAGCAGTTCTTC. The encoded protein is CASSPRQGTYNEQFF. The rearrangement uses TRBV5-1 and TRBJ2-1; 8 nucleotides match TRBD1. J lost 2 bases, V lost 4 bases, and 5 bases had no gene match. Germline CDR1 is SGHRS and CDR2 is YFSETQ. This CDR3 is built from 15 residues.

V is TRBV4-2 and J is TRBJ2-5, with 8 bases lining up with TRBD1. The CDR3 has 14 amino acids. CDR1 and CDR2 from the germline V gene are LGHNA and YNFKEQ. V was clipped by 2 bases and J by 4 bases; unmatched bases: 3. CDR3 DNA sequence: TGTGCCAGCAGCCAACCGACAGGGGTAGAGACCCAGTACTTC. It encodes CASSQPTGVETQYF.

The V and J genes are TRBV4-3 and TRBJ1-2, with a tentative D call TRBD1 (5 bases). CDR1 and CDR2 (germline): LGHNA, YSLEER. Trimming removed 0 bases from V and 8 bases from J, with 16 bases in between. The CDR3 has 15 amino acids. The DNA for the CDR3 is TGCGCCAGCAGCCAAGAATCTGGACACGGCGTGGGCTACACCTTC. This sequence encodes CASSQESGHGVGYTF.

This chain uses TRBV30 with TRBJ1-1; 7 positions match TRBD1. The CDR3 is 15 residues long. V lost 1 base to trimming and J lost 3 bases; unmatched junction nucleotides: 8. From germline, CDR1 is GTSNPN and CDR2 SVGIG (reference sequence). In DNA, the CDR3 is TGTGCCTGGAGTGCCGGGACAGAGGGGTACACTGAAGCTTTCTTT. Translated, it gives CAWSAGTEGYTEAFF.

The chain's CDR3 is CASSLGPGSSGNTIYF. In DNA form, the CDR3 reads TGTGCCAGCAGCTTGGGCCCGGGGAGCTCTGGAAACACCATATATTTT. The chain recombines TRBV5-6 with TRBJ1-3, with D hard to call. V lost 0 bases and J 0 bases, leaving 10 bases between the germline ends. Germline V lookup: CDR1 SGHDT, CDR2 YYEEEE. The CDR3 is 16 amino acids. Together with reference TRBV5-6 and TRBJ1-3, the CDR3 gives the full variable domain: DAGVTQSPTHLIKTRGQQVTLRCSPKSGHDTVSWYQQALGQGPQFIFQYYEEEERQRGNFPDRFSGHQFPNYSSELNVNALLLGDSALYLCASSLGPGSSGNTIYFGEGSWLTVV.

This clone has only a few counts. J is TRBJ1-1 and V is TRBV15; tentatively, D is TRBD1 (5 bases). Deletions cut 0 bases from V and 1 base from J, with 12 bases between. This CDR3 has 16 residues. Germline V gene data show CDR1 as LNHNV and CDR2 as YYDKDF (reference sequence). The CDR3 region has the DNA TGTGCCACCAGCAGAGATATAGGGGATTGGAACACTGAAGCTTTCTTT. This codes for CATSRDIGDWNTEAFF.

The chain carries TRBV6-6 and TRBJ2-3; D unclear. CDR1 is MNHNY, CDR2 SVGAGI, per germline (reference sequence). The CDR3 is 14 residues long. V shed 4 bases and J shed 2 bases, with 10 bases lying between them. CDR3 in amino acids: CASSSTVYTDTQYF. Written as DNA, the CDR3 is TGTGCCAGCAGTTCCACTGTCTACACAGATACGCAGTATTTT.

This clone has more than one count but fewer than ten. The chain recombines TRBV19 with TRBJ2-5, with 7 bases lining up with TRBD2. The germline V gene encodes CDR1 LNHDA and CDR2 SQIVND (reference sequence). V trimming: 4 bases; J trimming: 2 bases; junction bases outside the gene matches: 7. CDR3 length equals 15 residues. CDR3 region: CASSTGLDRQETQYF. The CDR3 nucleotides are TGTGCCAGTAGTACAGGACTAGACAGACAAGAGACCCAGTACTTC.

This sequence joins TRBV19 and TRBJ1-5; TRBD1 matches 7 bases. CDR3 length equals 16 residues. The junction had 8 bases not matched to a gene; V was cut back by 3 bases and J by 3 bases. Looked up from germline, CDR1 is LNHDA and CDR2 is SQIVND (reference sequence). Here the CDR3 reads CASSIRRDRFNQPQHF. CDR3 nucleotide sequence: TGTGCCAGTAGTATCAGAAGGGACAGATTCAATCAGCCCCAGCATTTT.

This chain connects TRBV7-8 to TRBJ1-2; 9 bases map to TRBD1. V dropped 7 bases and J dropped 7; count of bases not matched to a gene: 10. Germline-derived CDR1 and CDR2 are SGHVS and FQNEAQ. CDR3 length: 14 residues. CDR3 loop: CASIPGQGVGGYTF. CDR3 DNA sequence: TGTGCCAGCATCCCGGGACAGGGTGTCGGTGGCTACACCTTC.

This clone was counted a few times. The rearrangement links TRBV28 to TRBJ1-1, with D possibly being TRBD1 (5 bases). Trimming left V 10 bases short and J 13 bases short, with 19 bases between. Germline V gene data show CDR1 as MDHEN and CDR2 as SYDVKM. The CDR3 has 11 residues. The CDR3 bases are TGTGCCACTAGGGGCGGGGAAATCGGTTTCTTT. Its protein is CATRGGEIGFF. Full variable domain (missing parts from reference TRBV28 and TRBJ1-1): DVKVTQSSRYLVKRTGEKVFLECVQDMDHENMFWYRQDPGLGLRLIYFSYDVKMKEKGDIPEGYSVSREKKERFSLILESASTNQTSMYLCATRGGEIGFFGQGTRLTVV.

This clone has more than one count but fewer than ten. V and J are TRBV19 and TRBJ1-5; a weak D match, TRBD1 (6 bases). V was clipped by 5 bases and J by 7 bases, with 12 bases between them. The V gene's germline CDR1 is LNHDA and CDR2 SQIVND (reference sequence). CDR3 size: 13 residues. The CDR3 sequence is CASSRDTGQPQHF. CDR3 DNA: TGTGCCAGTAGTCGGGACACCGGACAGCCCCAGCATTTT.

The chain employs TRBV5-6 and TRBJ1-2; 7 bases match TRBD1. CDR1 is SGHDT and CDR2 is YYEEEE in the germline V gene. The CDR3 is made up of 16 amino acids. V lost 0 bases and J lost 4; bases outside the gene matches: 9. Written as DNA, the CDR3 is TGTGCCAGCAGCTTGGGGCAGGGGGGTAGGAGCTATGGCTACACCTTC. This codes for CASSLGQGGRSYGYTF.

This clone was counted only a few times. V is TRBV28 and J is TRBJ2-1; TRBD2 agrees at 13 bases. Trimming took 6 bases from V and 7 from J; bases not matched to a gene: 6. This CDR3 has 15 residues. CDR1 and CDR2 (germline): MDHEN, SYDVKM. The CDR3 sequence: CASRLAGGPGNEQFF. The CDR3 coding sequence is TGTGCCAGCAGACTAGCGGGAGGGCCGGGGAATGAGCAGTTCTTC.

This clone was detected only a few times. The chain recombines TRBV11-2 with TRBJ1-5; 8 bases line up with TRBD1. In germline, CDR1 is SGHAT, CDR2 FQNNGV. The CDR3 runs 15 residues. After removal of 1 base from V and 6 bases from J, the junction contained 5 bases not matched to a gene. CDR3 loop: CASSLGQGSAQPQHF. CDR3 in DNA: TGTGCCAGCAGCTTAGGACAGGGGTCAGCTCAGCCCCAGCATTTT. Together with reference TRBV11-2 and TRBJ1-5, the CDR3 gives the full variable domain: EAGVAQSPRYKIIEKRQSVAFWCNPISGHATLYWYQQILGQGPKLLIQFQNNGVVDDSQLPKDRFSAERLKGVDSTLKIQPAKLEDSAVYLCASSLGQGSAQPQHFGDGTRLSIL.

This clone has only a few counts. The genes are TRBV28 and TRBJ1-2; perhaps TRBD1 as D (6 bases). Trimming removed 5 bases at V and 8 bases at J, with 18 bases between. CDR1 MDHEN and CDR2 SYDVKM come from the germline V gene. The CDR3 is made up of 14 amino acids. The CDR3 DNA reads TGTGCCAGCAGTCCGACAACAGGGTTAAGGGGCTACACCTTC. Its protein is CASSPTTGLRGYTF.

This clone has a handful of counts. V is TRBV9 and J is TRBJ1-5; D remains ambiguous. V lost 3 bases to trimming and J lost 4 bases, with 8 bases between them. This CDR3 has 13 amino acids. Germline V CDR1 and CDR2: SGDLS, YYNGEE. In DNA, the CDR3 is TGTGCCAGCAGCGCCCAAGCAAATCAGCCCCAGCATTTT. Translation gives CASSAQANQPQHF.